Each of the 31 T cell receptor beta chains below was sequenced from the same sample in a study of shared clonotypes between healthy human individuals. Terminally differentiated effector memory CD45RA+ cells were excluded by CCR7 positive selection of CD45RO-negative cells. TCRdb keeps only in-frame clones here, not all; method: immunoSEQ multiplex PCR. Among approximately 1.9 million clones listed, 93% were seen once. Sequenced material: naive CD8+ T cells from PBMCs. Receptor source: a man aged 18-30 years in good health. Some clones in this sample may be carry-over from other donors' samples.

The chain carries TRBV7-8 and TRBJ1-3; 7 bases are shared with TRBD1. CDR3 size: 15 residues. The germline V gene encodes CDR1 SGHVS and CDR2 FQNEAQ. V was pared by 6 bases and J by 0 bases, with 5 bases of the junction left unmatched. The CDR3 is CASSSTGDSGNTIYF. As DNA, the CDR3 is TGTGCCAGCAGTTCTACAGGGGACTCTGGAAACACCATATATTTT.

This clone was counted a single time. This chain links TRBV27 with TRBJ2-2; D call uncertain. Germline CDR1 reads MNHEY; CDR2 reads SMNVEV (reference sequence). With 6 bases removed from V and 4 bases from J, the gap between germline ends came to 6 bases. The CDR3 totals 12 residues. CDR3 residues: CASRQRTGELFF. Here the CDR3 DNA reads TGTGCCAGCAGACAGCGCACCGGGGAGCTGTTTTTT.

This clone was recorded once. Other DNA sequences in the sample encode the same CDR3. This chain links TRBV27 with TRBJ2-7, with D unresolved. Germline V gene lookup returns CDR1 MNHEY and CDR2 SMNVEV (reference sequence). The CDR3 has 15 residues. V lost 0 bases and J 0 bases, leaving 9 bases between the germline ends. This CDR3 is CASSLSGWSSYEQYF. CDR3 nucleotides: TGTGCCAGCAGTTTATCCGGCTGGAGCTCCTACGAGCAGTACTTC.

The genes are TRBV11-2 and TRBJ2-3; 11 bases agree with TRBD2. The CDR3 consists of 15 residues. CDR1 and CDR2 (germline): SGHAT, FQNNGV. Germline trimming cut 5 bases from V and 6 bases from J; bases unmatched to any gene: 7. CDR3 sequence: CASSPGTSGWDTQYF. The CDR3 nucleotides read TGTGCCAGCAGCCCAGGGACTAGCGGTTGGGATACGCAGTATTTT. Based on the CDR3 plus reference TRBV11-2 and TRBJ2-3, the full variable domain is EAGVAQSPRYKIIEKRQSVAFWCNPISGHATLYWYQQILGQGPKLLIQFQNNGVVDDSQLPKDRFSAERLKGVDSTLKIQPAKLEDSAVYLCASSPGTSGWDTQYFGPGTRLTVL.

This chain links TRBV4-3 with TRBJ2-7; tentative D call: TRBD1 (6 bases). The CDR3 is 15 amino acids. Germline V gene sequence: CDR1 LGHNA, CDR2 YSLEER. Trimming shortened V by 0 bases and J by 2 bases, and 11 bases separated the two germline ends. The DNA for the CDR3 is TGCGCCAGCAGCCAAGATGGGACACGAGCCTACGAGCAGTACTTC. This codes for CASSQDGTRAYEQYF.

This chain's CDR3 is CASSFGDTEQFF. For the CDR3, the DNA is TGTGCCAGCAGCTTCGGGGACACTGAGCAGTTCTTC. The rearrangement uses TRBV11-2 and TRBJ2-1, with a weak D call TRBD1 (6 bases). CDR3 length: 12 amino acids. In germline, CDR1 is SGHAT, CDR2 FQNNGV. V lost 3 bases to trimming and J lost 9 bases, with 9 bases between them.

The chain is built from TRBV7-8 and TRBJ2-7, with TRBD1 matching over 9 bases. Looked up from germline, CDR1 is SGHVS and CDR2 is FQNEAQ. V lost 5 bases and J lost 6; bases outside the gene matches: 14. The CDR3 has 16 residues. The CDR3 bases are TGTGCCAGCAGCCTAGGCCCCCGGGACAGGGTTGGCGAGCAGTACTTC. This translates into CASSLGPRDRVGEQYF.

The J gene is TRBJ1-4, the V gene TRBV7-6, with D perhaps TRBD1 (6 bases). The CDR3 sequence is 17 residues long. Germline V gene data show CDR1 as SGHVS and CDR2 as FNYEAQ. Between the trimmed V and J ends, which lost 1 base and 1 base, there was a span of 13 bases. The CDR3, as DNA: TGTGCCAGCAGCTTAGGTCTGCAGGGGAGAACTAATGAAAAACTGTTTTTT. Translated, it gives CASSLGLQGRTNEKLFF.

This chain links TRBV7-9 with TRBJ2-5, with TRBD2 identical over 12 bases. Unmatched junction bases numbered 10, after V lost 11 bases and J lost 9 bases. CDR1 SEHNR and CDR2 FQNEAQ come from the germline V gene (reference sequence). This CDR3 has 13 amino acids. The CDR3 loop is CAGGLAGLLAQYF. DNA for the CDR3: TGTGCCGGCGGACTAGCGGGGCTTCTGGCCCAGTACTTC.

The CDR3 protein is CASSLGSGTRTYEQYF. The CDR3 bases are TGTGCCAGCAGCTTGGGTAGCGGAACCCGGACCTACGAGCAGTACTTC. The J gene is TRBJ2-7, the V gene TRBV27; weak D call: TRBD2 (6 bases). CDR3 length equals 16 residues. V was cut by 6 bases and J by 2 bases, with 20 bases left in between. CDR1 MNHEY and CDR2 SMNVEV come from the germline V gene (reference sequence).

Regarding this clone: In the same sample, other DNA sequences code for this CDR3. The chain carries TRBV5-1 and TRBJ1-2; perhaps TRBD1 as D (6 bases). CDR1 and CDR2 from the germline V gene are SGHRS and YFSETQ. Trimming removed 7 bases from V and 2 bases from J, with 15 bases in between. This CDR3 has 14 residues. CDR3 amino acids: CASSPGQLNYGYTF. The CDR3 DNA follows: TGCGCCAGCTCTCCGGGACAACTCAACTATGGCTACACCTTC.

This chain connects TRBV7-8 to TRBJ2-3, with a weak D call TRBD1 (7 bases). The V end lost 3 bases, the J end lost 4 bases, and 8 bases lay between the germline ends. CDR1 and CDR2 from the germline V gene are SGHVS and FQNEAQ. The CDR3 runs to 13 residues. The CDR3, as DNA: TGTGCCAGCAGCTTCAGGGGGGCAGATACGCAGTATTTT. It translates to CASSFRGADTQYF.

The sample holds one count of this clone. The chain carries TRBV9 and TRBJ2-3; 7 bases line up with TRBD1. Germline lookup yields CDR1 SGDLS and CDR2 YYNGEE. V dropped 3 bases and J dropped 3; count of bases not matched to a gene: 7. The length of the CDR3 is 15 residues. CDR3 region: CASSARDRLTDTQYF. For the CDR3, the DNA is TGTGCCAGCAGCGCCCGGGACAGACTTACAGATACGCAGTATTTT.

This clone was counted a single time. The chain links TRBV27 to TRBJ2-7; a possible D gene is TRBD2 (7 bases). Looked up from germline, CDR1 is MNHEY and CDR2 is SMNVEV (reference sequence). CDR3 length: 14 residues. Trimming took 7 bases from V and 3 from J, leaving 16 bases between them. The CDR3 region has the DNA TGTGCCAGCAATTATCGGGGGGCTGGCTACGAGCAGTACTTC. Protein sequence: CASNYRGAGYEQYF.

The table lists this clone with a count of one. The chain uses TRBV28 and TRBJ2-7; D is uncertain. Germline-derived CDR1 and CDR2 are MDHEN and SYDVKM. The length of the CDR3 is 14 residues. V dropped 3 bases and J dropped 0 bases, with 9 bases sitting between them. The CDR3 region has the DNA TGTGCCAGCAGTTTTGTCGAAGGCTCCTACGAGCAGTACTTC. As protein: CASSFVEGSYEQYF.

The gene calls are TRBV6-1 and TRBJ2-7; 7 nucleotides align to TRBD1. The ends lost 2 bases at V and 4 bases at J; junction bases unmatched: 8. The germline V gene encodes CDR1 MNHNS and CDR2 SASEGT. CDR3 length: 15 amino acids. Here the CDR3 reads CASSEWVTGLYEQYF. The CDR3, as DNA: TGTGCCAGCAGTGAATGGGTGACAGGGTTGTACGAGCAGTACTTC.

This chain uses TRBV6-5 with TRBJ1-2, with D perhaps matching TRBD1 (5 bases). Trimming left V 2 bases short and J 4 bases short, with 14 bases between. Looked up from germline, CDR1 is MNHEY and CDR2 is SVGAGI. The CDR3 has 15 amino acids. The CDR3 spells CASSYSGEGTYGYTF. CDR3 bases: TGTGCCAGCAGTTACAGCGGGGAGGGGACCTATGGCTACACCTTC.

A single count supports this clone. The chain is built from TRBV7-9 and TRBJ2-1; the D is unclear. The CDR3 loop spans 14 amino acids. Deletions cut 3 bases from V and 10 bases from J, with 16 bases between. Per the germline V gene, CDR1 is SEHNR and CDR2 is FQNEAQ (reference sequence). The CDR3 loop is CASSLTLRAYEQFF. CDR3 coding DNA: TGTGCCAGCAGCTTGACGTTGAGAGCATACGAGCAGTTCTTC.

There are a few counts of this clone. V usage is TRBV19 and J usage is TRBJ1-1; D is possibly TRBD1 (5 bases). V was pared by 1 base and J by 5 bases, with 14 bases between. Germline CDR1 reads LNHDA; CDR2 reads SQIVND (reference sequence). The CDR3 has 15 residues. The CDR3 DNA follows: TGTGCCAGTAGTATAGGCGAGGGGATGGGGACTGAAGCTTTCTTT. Protein: CASSIGEGMGTEAFF.

This chain uses TRBV25-1 with TRBJ2-7, with D uncertain. The CDR3 totals 12 residues. V was trimmed by 5 bases and J by 2 bases, leaving 7 bases between them. The V gene's germline CDR1 is MGHDK and CDR2 SYGVNS. CDR3 region: CASSLSAYEQYF. CDR3 sequence (DNA): TGTGCCAGCAGTCTCTCAGCCTACGAGCAGTACTTC.

This sequence joins TRBV19 and TRBJ2-7; possibly TRBD1 or TRBD2 for D (6 bases each). Germline CDR1 reads LNHDA; CDR2 reads SQIVND (reference sequence). The CDR3 loop spans 14 amino acids. Trimming pared 7 bases from V and 5 bases from J, leaving 18 bases between. The CDR3: CASTNQGGMDEQYF. As DNA, the CDR3 is TGTGCCAGTACCAATCAAGGGGGGATGGACGAGCAGTACTTC.

The chain carries TRBV2 and TRBJ1-2; no definite D call. This CDR3 spans 11 amino acids. The germline CDR1 and CDR2 sequences are SNHLY and FYNNEI. The V and J ends lost 5 bases and 8 bases respectively, with 9 bases between them. The CDR3 is CASSYEDGYTF. CDR3 nucleotide sequence: TGTGCCAGCAGTTACGAAGACGGCTACACCTTC.

A remark on this clone: The conserved phenylalanine or tryptophan is not found at the CDR3 terminus, so this likely reflects a read error. It is unclear where the CDR3 begins or ends on the DNA, so no DNA is shown, and the CDR3 is as TCRdb lists it. The V call is TRBV27, the J call TRBJ1-1. The germline gives CDR1 MNHEY, CDR2 SMNVEV (reference sequence). The CDR3 is 10 amino acids in total, end residues counted. CDR3 sequence reads: CASSSPGQAG.

The V gene is TRBV29-1, the J gene TRBJ1-2, with a possible D match to TRBD1 (5 bases). Trimming left V 6 bases short and J 4 bases short, with 18 bases between. CDR3 length equals 14 residues. Germline CDR1 and CDR2: SQVTM and ANQGSEA. The CDR3 region is CSVEPTGVIYGYTF. DNA for the CDR3: TGCAGCGTCGAGCCAACAGGAGTTATCTATGGCTACACCTTC.

The chain is built from TRBV7-3 and TRBJ2-3; 9 nucleotides match TRBD1. Trimming cost V 2 bases and J 0 bases; bases outside gene matches: 3. Germline assignment: CDR1 SGHTA and CDR2 FQGTGA. This CDR3 has 16 amino acids. The CDR3 nucleotides are TGTGCCAGCAGCTTATTCGGGACAGGGAGCACAGATACGCAGTATTTT. It encodes CASSLFGTGSTDTQYF.

A word on this clone: Different DNA sequences within this sample yield the same CDR3. This chain links TRBV29-1 with TRBJ2-1; 9 bases match TRBD2. V shed 1 base and J 4 bases; nucleotides not matched to a gene: 5. CDR3 size: 15 residues. Germline-derived CDR1 and CDR2 are SQVTM and ANQGSEA. The chain's CDR3 is CSVEGLAGPYNEQFF. CDR3 DNA: TGCAGCGTTGAAGGTCTAGCGGGGCCATACAATGAGCAGTTCTTC.

The CDR3 spells CASSSKGEGPLDNEQFF. The CDR3 DNA sequence: TGTGCCAGCAGCTCCAAGGGGGAGGGGCCTCTTGACAATGAGCAGTTCTTC. V usage is TRBV7-3 and J usage is TRBJ2-1; possibly TRBD2 for D (7 bases). Trimming removed 4 bases at V and 5 bases at J, with 21 bases between. Looked up from germline, CDR1 is SGHTA and CDR2 is FQGTGA. CDR3 length: 17 amino acids.

This clone was picked up a small number of times. The chain couples TRBV6-6 to TRBJ1-5, with D possibly matching TRBD1 (6 bases). In germline, CDR1 is MNHNY, CDR2 SVGAGI (reference sequence). This CDR3 contains 16 residues. V was trimmed by 3 bases and J by 4 bases, leaving 16 bases between them. The CDR3 region has the DNA TGTGCCAGCAGTTATCACGCCAAGGGGGGGAATCAGCCCCAGCATTTT. Translating it yields CASSYHAKGGNQPQHF.

As for this clone: Compared with germline, one end of the junction differs, possibly owing to a read error. V gene TRBV4-1 combines with J gene TRBJ2-7, with no clear D. The CDR3 sequence is 13 residues long. Germline V gene sequence: CDR1 MGHRA, CDR2 YSYEKL. CDR3 sequence: CASRQGLSGEQYF. In nucleotides, the CDR3 is TGCGCCAGCAGGCAAGGTCTGTCCGGCGAGCAGTACTTC.

This sequence joins TRBV7-9 and TRBJ1-2, with 9 positions matching TRBD1. Germline-derived CDR1 and CDR2 are SEHNR and FQNEAQ (reference sequence). The CDR3 length is 16 residues. V was clipped by 1 base and J by 1 base; unmatched bases: 4. In DNA form, the CDR3 reads TGTGCCAGCAGCTTAGGAGGACAGGGGCTTAACTATGGCTACACCTTC. This encodes CASSLGGQGLNYGYTF.

This chain joins TRBV15 and TRBJ2-2; either TRBD1 or TRBD2 may fit D (5 bases each). V was pared by 6 bases and J by 3 bases, with 11 bases between. The germline V gene has CDR1 LNHNV and CDR2 YYDKDF (reference sequence). The CDR3 spans 14 residues. CDR3 protein: CATSIPGHTGELFF. In nucleotides, the CDR3 is TGTGCCACCAGTATACCGGGGCACACCGGGGAGCTGTTTTTT.